This T cell receptor (beta chain) was obtained from a study of shared clonotypes between healthy human individuals. A note on this clone: Its antigen is unidentified.

This CDR3 is built from 13 residues. The V end was cut by 0 bases, the J end by 5 bases, with 11 bases between. Germline loops: CDR1 GTSNPN, CDR2 SVGIG (reference sequence). The assay was run at deep level. The assay was immunoSEQ multiplex PCR, and TCRdb's table has in-frame clones only and misses some. The data show nearly 2 million clones, with about 94% seen just once and approximately 1.2% held by the top ten. Naive CD8 cells comprised CD45RO-negative, CCR7-positively selected cells, excluding terminally differentiated effector memory CD45RA+ cells. Study results and limitations: Larger estimated richness was generally seen in naive subsets than in memory subsets. The authors sampled blood alone, and tissue repertoires likely differ. Clonotypes that were shared across a handful of donors made up approximately 5.1% of naive CD4 clonotypes.

This TCR was recovered from a man between 18 and 35 years old in good health. The sequenced sample consisted of naive CD8+ T cells sorted from blood. V usage is TRBV30 and J usage is TRBJ2-7; unclear D gene. CDR3 coding DNA: TGTGCCTGGAGTGTAGATTTCACCGACGAGCAGTACTTC. Its protein product is CAWSVDFTDEQYF.